These T cell receptor beta chains were read from a single sample in a study of T cells in Graves' hyperthyroidism and ophthalmopathy. From the multiplex PCR reads, TCRdb called clonotypes with MiXCR, one entry per CDR3 protein. The repertoire holds some 800,000 distinct CDR3 sequences, with roughly 40% as singletons. Sequenced sample: blood. Source of these receptors: a man aged 18 to 30 with Graves' hyperthyroidism. CDR3s include the opening cysteine and the closing phenylalanine or tryptophan. Fields, in order: J gene, clone size, V gene, D gene, CDR3 protein, CDR3 DNA. D genes are given only for firm matches. Clone sizes are given selectively: once, few, many, or a class where the clone is expanded.

TRBJ2-7	NA	TRBV29-1	TRBD1	CSVQGSHSYEQYF	TGCAGCGTACAGGGGTCCCACTCCTACGAGCAGTACTTC
TRBJ2-2	few	TRBV29-1	TRBD1	CSVETPGQGLTGELFF	TGCAGCGTTGAAACGCCGGGACAGGGCTTAACCGGGGAGCTGTTTTTT
TRBJ1-6	NA	TRBV7-2	NA	CASSLSGSTNSPLHF	TGTGCCAGCAGCTTATCCGGGTCGACTAATTCACCCCTCCACTTT
TRBJ2-7	many	TRBV7-9	NA	CASSFDDGSSYEQYF	TGTGCCAGCAGCTTTGACGACGGAAGCTCCTACGAGCAGTACTTC
TRBJ1-2	NA	TRBV6-5	NA	CASWARGNTGGYTF	TGTGCCAGCTGGGCCCGGGGGAACACGGGCGGCTACACCTTC
TRBJ1-1	NA	TRBV9	NA	CASSPLGGLTEAFF	TGTGCCAGCAGTCCGTTGGGGGGCTTGACTGAAGCTTTCTTT
TRBJ1-2	NA	TRBV6-2/TRBV6-3	NA	CASSPQGEYYGYTF	TGTGCCAGCAGCCCACAGGGAGAATACTATGGCTACACCTTC
TRBJ1-6	NA	TRBV7-9	NA	CASSLALGNQNSPLHF	TGTGCCAGCAGCTTAGCGCTCGGGAATCAAAATTCACCCCTCCACTTT
TRBJ2-7	NA	TRBV7-9	TRBD1	CASSSGQDNEQYF	TGTGCCAGCAGCTCGGGACAGGATAACGAGCAGTACTTC
TRBJ2-7	NA	TRBV19	NA	CASSYRGAVEQYF	TGTGCCAGTAGTTATAGGGGAGCAGTCGAGCAGTACTTC
TRBJ2-5	few	TRBV7-9	TRBD1	CASSFADRGETQYF	TGTGCCAGCAGCTTCGCAGACAGGGGGGAGACCCAGTACTTC
TRBJ1-1	NA	TRBV30	NA	CAWIGAEAFF	TGTGCCTGGATTGGGGCTGAAGCTTTCTTT
TRBJ2-5	many	TRBV9	TRBD2	CASSATSANQETQYF	TGTGCCAGCAGCGCGACTAGCGCTAACCAAGAGACCCAGTACTTC
TRBJ2-5	NA	TRBV7-2	TRBD2	CASSSGRVRLAGGETQYF	TGTGCCAGCAGCTCAGGGAGAGTTCGACTAGCGGGAGGAGAGACCCAGTACTTC
TRBJ2-2	NA	TRBV24-1	NA	CATSLQPPQGDTGELFF	TGTGCCACCAGCTTACAACCACCCCAGGGAGACACCGGGGAGCTGTTTTTT
TRBJ1-1	few	TRBV12-3/TRBV12-4	NA	CASSRAVMNTEAFF	TGTGCCAGCAGTCGGGCAGTCATGAACACTGAAGCTTTCTTT
TRBJ2-7	NA	TRBV29-1	NA	CSVEGGVLSAEQYF	TGCAGCGTTGAAGGAGGGGTCCTCTCTGCCGAGCAGTACTTC
TRBJ1-1	few	TRBV5-8	NA	CASSLLGGGEAFF	TGTGCCAGCAGCTTGTTGGGGGGAGGTGAAGCTTTCTTT
TRBJ1-3	once	TRBV29-1	NA	CSGGGGNTIYF	TGCAGCGGAGGGGGTGGAAACACCATATATTTT
TRBJ1-2	NA	TRBV6-1	TRBD1	CASSQDWDRGGYTF	TGTGCCAGCAGCCAAGATTGGGACAGGGGTGGCTACACCTTC
TRBJ2-3	once	TRBV7-8	NA	CASSLVEPLDTDTQYF	TGTGCCAGCAGCTTAGTCGAACCGCTGGACACAGATACGCAGTATTTT
TRBJ1-5	NA	TRBV7-2	NA	CASSLEVLGNQPQHF	TGTGCCAGCAGCTTAGAAGTATTGGGCAATCAGCCCCAGCATTTT
TRBJ1-4	few	TRBV5-1	NA	CASSLEGRANEKLFF	TGCGCCAGCAGCTTGGAAGGGAGGGCTAATGAAAAACTGTTTTTT
TRBJ1-4	NA	TRBV4-1	NA	CASSQEFWEKLFF	TGCGCCAGCAGCCAAGAGTTTTGGGAAAAACTGTTTTTT
TRBJ2-6	many	TRBV10-3	NA	CAISDRLGQGGANVLTF	TGTGCCATCAGTGACCGGTTGGGCCAGGGAGGGGCCAACGTCCTGACTTTC
TRBJ1-5	many	TRBV7-8	TRBD1	CASSADRVNNQPQHF	TGTGCCAGCAGCGCGGACAGGGTGAACAATCAGCCCCAGCATTTT
TRBJ1-1	NA	TRBV4-1	NA	CASSHPLRGSTEAFF	TGCGCCAGCAGCCACCCTTTGAGGGGGAGCACTGAAGCTTTCTTT
TRBJ2-7	once	TRBV10-3	TRBD1	CAIRTPGQGFSYEQYF	TGTGCCATCAGGACACCGGGACAGGGATTCTCCTACGAGCAGTACTTC
TRBJ1-2	NA	TRBV5-8	TRBD1	CASSQPDREDYGYTF	TGTGCCAGCAGCCAACCCGACAGGGAGGACTATGGCTACACCTTC
TRBJ2-7	NA	TRBV29-1	NA	CSMGQGPYEQYF	TGCAGCATGGGCCAGGGACCTTACGAGCAGTACTTC
TRBJ1-3	many	TRBV29-1	TRBD1	CSVPGQGIDTIYF	TGCAGCGTCCCGGGACAGGGGATCGACACCATATATTTT
TRBJ2-7	many	TRBV12-3/TRBV12-4	TRBD2	CASSPGLAGPYEQYF	TGTGCCAGCAGTCCGGGACTAGCGGGACCCTACGAGCAGTACTTC
TRBJ1-2	NA	TRBV5-1	NA	CASSLDNPAGYTF	TGCGCCAGCAGCTTGGATAACCCGGCGGGCTACACCTTC
TRBJ1-1	few	TRBV5-1	NA	CASSFGGEGTEAFF	TGCGCCAGCAGCTTCGGAGGGGAGGGCACTGAAGCTTTCTTT
TRBJ2-2	NA	TRBV7-3	NA	CASSLTPGQGGTGELFF	TGTGCCAGCAGCTTAACCCCGGGGCAGGGCGGAACCGGGGAGCTGTTTTTT
TRBJ2-5	many	TRBV7-9	TRBD1	CASSLGGTGETQYF	TGTGCCAGCAGCTTAGGCGGGACAGGGGAGACCCAGTACTTC
TRBJ1-5	many	TRBV7-9	TRBD1	CASSPAGTGNQPQHF	TGTGCCAGCAGCCCCGCCGGGACAGGGAATCAGCCCCAGCATTTT
TRBJ2-5	NA	TRBV7-2	NA	CASSPPGVLQETQYF	TGTGCCAGCAGCCCACCGGGGGTCCTACAAGAGACCCAGTACTTC
TRBJ2-5	many	TRBV12-3/TRBV12-4	TRBD2	CASRRDYQETQYF	TGTGCCAGCAGACGGGACTATCAAGAGACCCAGTACTTC
TRBJ1-1	NA	TRBV12-3/TRBV12-4	NA	CASSFGGSVNTEAFF	TGTGCCAGCAGTTTCGGGGGGTCGGTGAACACTGAAGCTTTCTTT
TRBJ2-5	NA	TRBV11-2	NA	CASSSRANQETQYF	TGTGCCAGCAGCTCGCGTGCGAATCAAGAGACCCAGTACTTC
TRBJ1-5	NA	TRBV9	NA	CASSVGGGGTNQPQHF	TGTGCCAGCAGCGTAGGGGGCGGGGGGACAAATCAGCCCCAGCATTTT
TRBJ2-6	NA	TRBV19	NA	CASSQWSSGANVLTF	TGCGCCAGCAGCCAATGGAGCTCTGGGGCCAACGTCCTGACTTTC
TRBJ2-7	NA	TRBV4-1	TRBD1	CASSLRDSLSYEQYF	TGCGCCAGCAGCTTAAGGGACAGCCTATCTTACGAGCAGTACTTC
TRBJ1-4	few	TRBV5-1	NA	CASSLDRRDEKLFF	TGCGCCAGCAGCCTTGACAGGAGAGATGAAAAACTGTTTTTT
TRBJ2-5	NA	TRBV29-1	TRBD2	CSAIAGGEETQYF	TGCAGCGCCATAGCGGGAGGGGAAGAGACCCAGTACTTC
TRBJ1-3	many	TRBV7-2	NA	CASSLRGSSGNTIYF	TGTGCCAGCAGCTTAAGGGGGAGCTCTGGAAACACCATATATTTT
TRBJ2-7	NA	TRBV2	NA	CASLGGGGEQYF	TGTGCCAGCTTAGGGGGGGGCGGCGAGCAGTACTTC
TRBJ1-6	many	TRBV6-5	NA	CASSLGPYNSPLHF	TGTGCCAGCAGTTTGGGACCGTATAATTCACCCCTCCACTTT
TRBJ1-2	few	TRBV4-2	TRBD1	CASSQVGQGVGGYTF	TGTGCCAGCAGCCAAGTCGGACAGGGGGTCGGTGGCTACACCTTC
TRBJ2-6	NA	TRBV15	TRBD2	CATSSLSGTSGANVLTF	TGTGCCACCAGCAGCTTAAGCGGGACCTCTGGGGCCAACGTCCTGACTTTC
TRBJ2-3	NA	TRBV15	TRBD2	CATSRDGTSGGDTQYF	TGTGCCACCAGCAGAGATGGGACTAGCGGGGGTGATACGCAGTATTTT
TRBJ2-7	NA	TRBV7-2	NA	CASRLGSQPPYEQYF	TGTGCCAGCAGATTAGGCTCTCAACCCCCCTACGAGCAGTACTTC
TRBJ1-2	NA	TRBV10-3	NA	CAISESWAGYTF	TGTGCCATCAGTGAGTCTTGGGCGGGCTACACCTTC
TRBJ2-2	NA	TRBV9	NA	CATRPWGSTGELFF	TGTGCCACGCGCCCTTGGGGGAGCACCGGGGAGCTGTTTTTT
TRBJ1-6	few	TRBV6-4	TRBD1	CASRKTGEANSPLHF	TGTGCCAGCAGAAAGACAGGGGAGGCGAATTCACCCCTCCACTTT